This TCR beta chain was sequenced for a study of response to subunit inactivated influenza vaccine. Findings of the study overall: Authors suggested seasonal influenza vaccinations each recruit few new T cells.

TCRdb re-analysed the RT-PCR reads in MiXCR, keeping a single row per CDR3 protein. The sample contains hundreds of thousands of distinct CDR3 sequences, approximately 17% of which appear only once. To note about this clonotype: Antigen unknown.

This CDR3 contains 16 residues. Trimming left V 4 bases short and J 0 bases short, with 14 bases between. Germline assignment: CDR1 ENHRY and CDR2 SYGVKD. This clonotype originated in a man in his fifties or sixties who received an inactivated influenza vaccine. V and J are TRBV10-3 and TRBJ2-3, with a weak D call TRBD1 (5 bases). This specimen was PBMCs from blood, taken roughly 5 days after vaccination. The CDR3 bases are TGTGCCATCAGTGGACAGCAACAAACTAGCACAGATACGCAGTATTTT. Protein: CAISGQQQTSTDTQYF.